One sample yielded the 17 T cell receptor beta chains listed below, sequenced in a study of cytomegalovirus exposure and HLA in healthy donors. With 60 Vbeta and 13 Jbeta primers, the PCR was carried out. Using immunoSEQ multiplex PCR, the repertoire was profiled, and TCRdb retains in-frame clones only, with some absent. The sample shows about 150,000 clones, around 74% of them seen only once. What was sequenced was PBMCs. These receptors came from a young man in good health and CMV-seropositive.

The chain carries TRBV7-9 and TRBJ2-5; 8 nucleotides match TRBD1. The CDR3 consists of 15 residues. The ends lost 5 bases at V and 5 bases at J; junction bases unmatched: 10. Germline lookup yields CDR1 SEHNR and CDR2 FQNEAQ (reference sequence). CDR3 nucleotides: TGTGCCAGCAGCCGATCGACAGGGGCCATGGAGACCCAGTACTTC. The encoded protein is CASSRSTGAMETQYF. Full variable domain (remainder filled in from reference TRBV7-9 and TRBJ2-5): DTGVSQNPRHKITKRGQNVTFRCDPISEHNRLYWYRQTLGQGPEFLTYFQNEAQLEKSRLLSDRFSAERPKGSFSTLEIQRTEQGDSAMYLCASSRSTGAMETQYFGPGTRLLVL.

This chain connects TRBV7-9 to TRBJ1-1; D is possibly TRBD1 (5 bases). The CDR3 spans 15 residues. Trimming took off 5 bases at V and 3 bases at J, with 16 bases between the two ends. Germline V gives CDR1 SEHNR, CDR2 FQNEAQ (reference sequence). The DNA of the CDR3 is TGTGCCAGCAGCGATAATAGGAGGGGCGACACTGAAGCTTTCTTT. Translation gives CASSDNRRGDTEAFF.

This clone has only a few counts. The V and J genes are TRBV7-8 and TRBJ2-2, with 8 nucleotides matching TRBD2. The CDR3 is 15 residues long. The trim removed 3 bases at V and 3 bases at J, leaving 3 bases unmatched. The germline V gene has CDR1 SGHVS and CDR2 FQNEAQ. The CDR3 reads CASSFGGAYTGELFF. Here the CDR3 DNA reads TGTGCCAGCAGCTTCGGGGGGGCCTACACCGGGGAGCTGTTTTTT.

This chain uses TRBV2 with TRBJ2-7, with unresolved D. This CDR3 spans 13 amino acids. V was cut by 0 bases and J by 3 bases, with 6 bases left in between. Germline V gene sequence: CDR1 SNHLY, CDR2 FYNNEI. The CDR3 is CASSEAAGYEQYF. The CDR3 region has the DNA TGTGCCAGCAGTGAAGCGGCTGGCTACGAGCAGTACTTC.

V usage is TRBV28 and J usage is TRBJ1-5; 7 nucleotides line up with TRBD1. The CDR3 sequence is 15 residues long. Germline CDR1 is MDHEN and CDR2 is SYDVKM. Unmatched junction bases numbered 4, after V lost 2 bases and J lost 3 bases. The CDR3, as DNA: TGTGCCAGCAGTTTAACGACAGGGCCCAATCAGCCCCAGCATTTT. This gives the protein CASSLTTGPNQPQHF.

The chain has TRBV6-1 and TRBJ1-2; 9 nucleotides agree with TRBD1. The V gene end was trimmed by 6 bases and the J gene end by 8 bases; junction bases not matched to a gene: 7. The CDR3 is made up of 13 amino acids. The germline gives CDR1 MNHNS, CDR2 SASEGT. CDR3 protein: CASSYTGGGGYTF. The CDR3 coding sequence is TGTGCCAGCAGCTACACAGGGGGCGGGGGCTACACCTTC.

This rearrangement joins TRBV5-1 to TRBJ2-2; D unresolved. CDR3 length equals 14 residues. V was shortened by 3 bases and J by 3 bases, with 9 bases between the two germline ends. Germline loops: CDR1 SGHRS, CDR2 YFSETQ. The CDR3 here is CASSWISDTGELFF. Here the CDR3 DNA reads TGCGCCAGCAGCTGGATAAGCGACACCGGGGAGCTGTTTTTT.

The genes are TRBV5-1 and TRBJ1-2, with a possible D match to TRBD1 (6 bases). V was pared by 1 base and J by 1 base, with 11 bases between. The CDR3 extends over 15 amino acids. Germline CDR1 SGHRS, CDR2 YFSETQ. The CDR3: CASSLLAGVNYGYTF. In nucleotides, the CDR3 is TGCGCCAGCAGCTTGTTAGCAGGGGTTAACTATGGCTACACCTTC.

This rearrangement joins TRBV19 to TRBJ2-2; D is perhaps TRBD2 (5 bases). CDR3 length: 15 residues. The germline V gene has CDR1 LNHDA and CDR2 SQIVND (reference sequence). The germline V and J ends were trimmed by 4 bases and 2 bases, with 11 bases remaining between them. In nucleotides, the CDR3 is TGTGCCAGTAGTACCCTTGGAGGTAACACCGGGGAGCTGTTTTTT. Its protein product is CASSTLGGNTGELFF.

The rearrangement links TRBV28 to TRBJ1-2; the D gene is possibly TRBD1 (5 bases). The CDR3 has 15 amino acids. Deletions cut 3 bases from V and 4 bases from J, with 15 bases between. Germline-derived CDR1 and CDR2 are MDHEN and SYDVKM. The CDR3 region is CASSFISGSGYGYTF. CDR3 in DNA: TGTGCCAGCAGTTTTATCTCAGGGTCGGGCTATGGCTACACCTTC.

The chain joins TRBV5-1 to TRBJ2-7, with 14 bases matching TRBD2. The germline gives CDR1 SGHRS, CDR2 YFSETQ. This CDR3 is built from 15 residues. The trim removed 5 bases at V and 7 bases at J, leaving 8 bases unmatched. The CDR3 region has the DNA TGCGCCAGCAGTTTCGGACTAGCGGGGGGCCGTGAGCAGTACTTC. Its translation: CASSFGLAGGREQYF. Full variable domain (outside the CDR3, taken from reference TRBV5-1 and TRBJ2-7): KAGVTQTPRYLIKTRGQQVTLSCSPISGHRSVSWYQQTPGQGLQFLFEYFSETQRNKGNFPGRFSGRQFSNSRSEMNVSTLELGDSALYLCASSFGLAGGREQYFGPGTRLTVT.

The chain is built from TRBV2 and TRBJ2-5; 8 positions match TRBD1. CDR3 length: 15 amino acids. The V and J ends lost 2 bases and 8 bases, in that order; junction bases with no gene match: 10. The germline V gene has CDR1 SNHLY and CDR2 FYNNEI. CDR3 protein: CASSEQGAPLFTQYF. The DNA for the CDR3 is TGTGCCAGCAGTGAACAGGGGGCGCCCCTGTTTACCCAGTACTTC.

V is TRBV2 and J is TRBJ2-2; D is undetermined. This CDR3 has 14 amino acids. V dropped 4 bases and J dropped 4 bases, with 10 bases sitting between them. Germline V CDR1 and CDR2: SNHLY, FYNNEI. The CDR3 loop reads CASSVVSSTGELFF. CDR3 bases: TGTGCCAGCAGTGTTGTGAGTTCCACCGGGGAGCTGTTTTTT. Complete variable domain (other parts from reference TRBV2 and TRBJ2-2): EPEVTQTPSHQVTQMGQEVILRCVPISNHLYFYWYRQILGQKVEFLVSFYNNEISEKSEIFDDQFSVERPDGSNFTLKIRSTKLEDSAMYFCASSVVSSTGELFFGEGSRLTVL.

CDR3 in DNA: TGTGCCAGCAGGTCTAGCGGGGGGGCCGACGATGAGCAGTTCTTC. Residues: CASRSSGGADDEQFF. The genes are TRBV6-5 and TRBJ2-1; 12 bases are a match to TRBD2. Germline V CDR1 and CDR2: MNHEY, SVGAGI. V lost 6 bases and J lost 8; bases outside the gene matches: 8. CDR3 length: 15 amino acids.

The chain links TRBV29-1 to TRBJ2-7; 7 nucleotides align to TRBD1. Germline lookup yields CDR1 SQVTM and CDR2 ANQGSEA. The CDR3 spans 13 residues. Germline trimming cut 0 bases from V and 4 bases from J; bases unmatched to any gene: 3. CDR3 loop: CSVEEQGNYEQYF. The CDR3 DNA sequence: TGCAGCGTTGAAGAACAGGGGAATTACGAGCAGTACTTC.

The chain links TRBV18 to TRBJ2-3; no clear D. The V gene's germline CDR1 is KGHSH and CDR2 LQKENI. V was pared by 3 bases and J by 0 bases, with 13 bases between. CDR3 length: 16 amino acids. This chain's CDR3 is CASSPQRSLSTDTQYF. The CDR3 DNA is TGTGCCAGCTCACCCCAACGGTCTTTAAGCACAGATACGCAGTATTTT.

The J gene is TRBJ2-5, the V gene TRBV13; 7 positions match TRBD2. There are 16 residues in the CDR3. The germline V gene has CDR1 PRHDT and CDR2 FYEKMQ (reference sequence). The ends lost 5 bases at V and 3 bases at J; junction bases unmatched: 12. The CDR3 sequence is CASSRNLAGIKETQYF. The DNA of the CDR3 is TGTGCCAGCAGCCGGAACTTAGCGGGTATTAAAGAGACCCAGTACTTC.